The clone carrying this T cell receptor beta chain rates as medium-sized. Its antigen is unidentified. Two lung cancer pathologists independently confirmed each histologic diagnosis. Premalignant or tumor cells were enriched by macro-dissection after pathologic assessment. Sequencing was performed with immunoSEQ multiplex PCR; in TCRdb, only in-frame clones are kept and a portion is missing. The sample carries around 11,000 clones, about nine tenths recorded once. The data stem from a study of immune evolution from preneoplasia to lung adenocarcinoma. Findings of the study overall: From normal lung to invasive adenocarcinoma, top clone frequencies appeared to decrease. Later-stage lesions appeared to have more T cells, more diversity, less clonality.

The receptor's source is a person aged 65 to 79 with invasive lung adenocarcinoma. Source material: FFPE invasive lung adenocarcinoma tissue.

CDR3 sequence reads: CASSQLSNQPQHF. CDR3 nucleotides: TGTGCCAGCTCACAACTCAGCAATCAGCCCCAGCATTTT. The V gene is TRBV18, the J gene TRBJ1-5; D gene ambiguous. The CDR3 totals 13 residues. In germline, CDR1 is KGHSH, CDR2 LQKENI. Trimming left V 4 bases short and J 1 base short, with 5 bases between.